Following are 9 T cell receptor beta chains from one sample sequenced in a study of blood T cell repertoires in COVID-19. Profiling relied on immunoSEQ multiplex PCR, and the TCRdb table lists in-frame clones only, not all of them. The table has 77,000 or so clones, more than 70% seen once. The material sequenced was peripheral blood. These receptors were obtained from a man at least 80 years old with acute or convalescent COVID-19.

The CDR3 DNA sequence: TGTGCCAGTAGTCCCCCCAACAGGGGGCGTCAGCCCCAGCATTTT. Encoded protein: CASSPPNRGRQPQHF. J is TRBJ1-5 and V is TRBV19, with TRBD1 matching over 9 bases. This CDR3 is 15 amino acids long. V dropped 5 bases and J dropped 6; count of bases not matched to a gene: 8. Germline V CDR1 and CDR2: LNHDA, SQIVND (reference sequence).

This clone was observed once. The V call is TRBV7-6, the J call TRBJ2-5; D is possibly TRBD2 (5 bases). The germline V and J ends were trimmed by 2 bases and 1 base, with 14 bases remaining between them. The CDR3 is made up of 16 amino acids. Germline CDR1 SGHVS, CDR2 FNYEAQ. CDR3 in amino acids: CASSLSPPSGQETQYF. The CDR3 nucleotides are TGTGCCAGCAGCTTATCCCCCCCAAGCGGCCAAGAGACCCAGTACTTC.

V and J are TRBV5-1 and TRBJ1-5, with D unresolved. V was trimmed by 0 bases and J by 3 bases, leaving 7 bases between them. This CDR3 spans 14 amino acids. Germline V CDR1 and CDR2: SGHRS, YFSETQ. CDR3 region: CASSLDGSNQPQHF. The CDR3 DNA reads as TGCGCCAGCAGCTTGGATGGCTCCAATCAGCCCCAGCATTTT.

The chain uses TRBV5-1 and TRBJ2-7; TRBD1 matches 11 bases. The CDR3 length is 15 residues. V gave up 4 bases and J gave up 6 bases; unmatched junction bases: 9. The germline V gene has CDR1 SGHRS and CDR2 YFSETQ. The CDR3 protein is CASSAGTGGTGEQYF. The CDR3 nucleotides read TGCGCCAGCAGCGCTGGGACAGGGGGGACGGGCGAGCAGTACTTC.

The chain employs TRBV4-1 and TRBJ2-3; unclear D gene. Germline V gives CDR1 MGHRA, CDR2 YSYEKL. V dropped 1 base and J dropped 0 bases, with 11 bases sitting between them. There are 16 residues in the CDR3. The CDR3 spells CASSQASGFSTDTQYF. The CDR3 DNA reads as TGCGCCAGCAGCCAAGCGTCAGGCTTTAGCACAGATACGCAGTATTTT.

CDR3 DNA: TGTGACAAAGGGACAGGGCTCGAGAATGAAAAACTGTTTTTT. Residues: CDKGTGLENEKLFF. The V and J genes are TRBV19 and TRBJ1-4, with TRBD1 matching over 9 bases. The CDR3 is 14 amino acids. The germline CDR1 and CDR2 sequences are LNHDA and SQIVND (reference sequence).

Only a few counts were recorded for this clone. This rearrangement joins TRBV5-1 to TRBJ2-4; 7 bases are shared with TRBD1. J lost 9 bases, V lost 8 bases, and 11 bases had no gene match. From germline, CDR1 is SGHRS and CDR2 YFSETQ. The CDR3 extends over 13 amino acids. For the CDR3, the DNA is TGCGCCAGTAGAACAGACAGGGATGGCATTCAGTACTTC. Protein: CASRTDRDGIQYF. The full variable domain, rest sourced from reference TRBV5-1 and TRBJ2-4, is KAGVTQTPRYLIKTRGQQVTLSCSPISGHRSVSWYQQTPGQGLQFLFEYFSETQRNKGNFPGRFSGRQFSNSRSEMNVSTLELGDSALYLCASRTDRDGIQYFGAGTRLSVL.

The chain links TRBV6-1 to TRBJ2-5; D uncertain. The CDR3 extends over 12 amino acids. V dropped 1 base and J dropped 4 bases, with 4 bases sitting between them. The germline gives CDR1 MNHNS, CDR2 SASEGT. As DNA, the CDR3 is TGTGCCAGCAGTGAAGTGGCAGAGACCCAGTACTTC. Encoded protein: CASSEVAETQYF.

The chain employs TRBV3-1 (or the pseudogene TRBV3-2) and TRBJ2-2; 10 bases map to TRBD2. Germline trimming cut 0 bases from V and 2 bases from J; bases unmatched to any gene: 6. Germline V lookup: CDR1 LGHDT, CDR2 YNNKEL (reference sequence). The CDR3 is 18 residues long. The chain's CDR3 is CASSQDVASGGNTGELFF. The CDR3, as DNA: TGTGCCAGCAGCCAAGATGTGGCTAGCGGGGGTAACACCGGGGAGCTGTTTTTT.